The source of this T cell receptor beta chain is a study of blood T cell repertoires in COVID-19. The wider study: In each case, the material was cDNA or gDNA derived from T cells, B-cell-depleted T cells, or PBMCs.

Trimming took 2 bases from V and 3 from J, leaving 14 bases between them. The CDR3 is 16 residues long. The germline CDR1 and CDR2 sequences are LNHDA and SQIVND (reference sequence). Per the study methods: Estimated nucleated cell counts came from reference gene primer amplification. Sequenced by immunoSEQ multiplex PCR; TCRdb stores in-frame clones only, minus some. D and trimming come from the DNA, and the V and J calls and clone size come from that table. The table lists a few hundred thousand clones, around 87% of them singletons. Donors of Cohort 3 who recovered were those that had two negative PCRs, clearance, or symptom resolution.

The chain is built from TRBV19 and TRBJ1-5; the D is unclear. The clonotype comes from a man younger than 35 who had recovered from COVID-19. The specimen was PBMCs or T cells enriched from blood (not recorded which). CDR3 coding DNA: TGTGCCAGTAGTATATTAAGAGGGCAGGCCAATCAGCCCCAGCATTTT. Encoded protein: CASSILRGQANQPQHF.